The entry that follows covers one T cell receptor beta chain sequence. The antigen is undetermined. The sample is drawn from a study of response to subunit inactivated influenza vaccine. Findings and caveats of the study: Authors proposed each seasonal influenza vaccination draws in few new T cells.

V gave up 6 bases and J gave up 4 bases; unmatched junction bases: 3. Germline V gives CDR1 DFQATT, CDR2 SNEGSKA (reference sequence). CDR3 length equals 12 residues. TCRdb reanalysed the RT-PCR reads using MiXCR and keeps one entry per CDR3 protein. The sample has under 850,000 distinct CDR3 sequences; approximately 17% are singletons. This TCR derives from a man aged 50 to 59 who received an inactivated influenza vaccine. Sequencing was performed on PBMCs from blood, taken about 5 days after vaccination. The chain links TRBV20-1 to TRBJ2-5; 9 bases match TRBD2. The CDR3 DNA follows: TGCAGTGCCAGTAGCGGGAGAGAGACCCAGTACTTC. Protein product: CSASSGRETQYF.